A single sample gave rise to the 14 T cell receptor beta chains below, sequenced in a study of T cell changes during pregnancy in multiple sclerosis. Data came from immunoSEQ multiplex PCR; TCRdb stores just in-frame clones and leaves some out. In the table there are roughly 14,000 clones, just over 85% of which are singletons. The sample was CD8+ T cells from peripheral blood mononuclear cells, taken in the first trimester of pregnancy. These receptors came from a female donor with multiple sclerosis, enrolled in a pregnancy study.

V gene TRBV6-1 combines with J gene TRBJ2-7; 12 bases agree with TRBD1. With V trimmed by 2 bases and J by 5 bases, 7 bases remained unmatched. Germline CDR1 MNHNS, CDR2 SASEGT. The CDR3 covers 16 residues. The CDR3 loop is CASSEWGGQGAHEQYF. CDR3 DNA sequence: TGTGCCAGCAGTGAATGGGGGGGACAGGGGGCTCACGAGCAGTACTTC.

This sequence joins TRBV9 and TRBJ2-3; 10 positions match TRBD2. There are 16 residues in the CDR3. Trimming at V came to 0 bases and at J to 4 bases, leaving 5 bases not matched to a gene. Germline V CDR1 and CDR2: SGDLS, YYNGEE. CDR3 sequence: CASSVASGGAADTQYF. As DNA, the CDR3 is TGTGCCAGCAGCGTAGCGAGCGGGGGGGCAGCAGATACGCAGTATTTT.

Here the CDR3 reads CASSPLLGGEKPQHF. The CDR3 DNA reads as TGTGCCAGCAGCCCCCTCCTCGGAGGGGAAAAGCCCCAGCATTTT. This rearrangement joins TRBV28 to TRBJ1-5, with a tentative D call TRBD1 (5 bases). V was clipped by 6 bases and J by 8 bases, with 20 bases between them. CDR3 length: 15 residues. Germline CDR1 is MDHEN and CDR2 is SYDVKM.

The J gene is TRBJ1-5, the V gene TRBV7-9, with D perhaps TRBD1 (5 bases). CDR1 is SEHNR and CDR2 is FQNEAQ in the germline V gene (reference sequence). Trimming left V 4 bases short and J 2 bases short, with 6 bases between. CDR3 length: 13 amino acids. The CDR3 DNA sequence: TGTGCCAGCAGCTGGACACGCAATCAGCCCCAGCATTTT. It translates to CASSWTRNQPQHF.

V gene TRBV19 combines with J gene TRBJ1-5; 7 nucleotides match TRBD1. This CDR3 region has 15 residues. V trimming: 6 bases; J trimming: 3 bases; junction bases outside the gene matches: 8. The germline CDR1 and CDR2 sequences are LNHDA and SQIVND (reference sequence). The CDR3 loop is CASRPPGQINQPQHF. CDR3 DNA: TGTGCCAGTAGGCCCCCGGGACAGATCAATCAGCCCCAGCATTTT. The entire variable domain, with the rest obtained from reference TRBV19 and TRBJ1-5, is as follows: DGGITQSPKYLFRKEGQNVTLSCEQNLNHDAMYWYRQDPGQGLRLIYYSQIVNDFQKGDIAEGYSVSREKKESFPLTVTSAQKNPTAFYLCASRPPGQINQPQHFGDGTRLSIL.

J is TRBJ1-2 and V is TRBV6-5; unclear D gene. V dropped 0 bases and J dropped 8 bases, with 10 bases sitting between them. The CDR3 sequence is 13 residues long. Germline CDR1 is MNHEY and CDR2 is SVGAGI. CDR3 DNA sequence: TGTGCCAGCAGTTACTCGATTCAGTCAGGCTACACCTTC. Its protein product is CASSYSIQSGYTF.

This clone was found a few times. The CDR3 sequence is CASSPDIGDTQYF. The CDR3 DNA reads as TGTGCCAGCAGTCCAGACATCGGAGATACGCAGTATTTT. The V gene is TRBV6-5, the J gene TRBJ2-3; D remains unclear. The CDR3 runs to 13 residues. Germline values: CDR1 MNHEY, CDR2 SVGAGI. Between the trimmed V and J ends, which lost 5 bases and 5 bases, there was a span of 11 bases.

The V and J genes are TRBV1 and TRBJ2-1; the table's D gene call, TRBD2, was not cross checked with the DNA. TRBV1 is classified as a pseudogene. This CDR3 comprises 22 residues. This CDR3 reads CTSSPQYTGLAGGQQVPNEQFF. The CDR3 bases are TGCACCAGCAGCCCACAATACACGGGACTAGCGGGGGGCCAGCAGGTCCCCAATGAGCAGTTCTTC.

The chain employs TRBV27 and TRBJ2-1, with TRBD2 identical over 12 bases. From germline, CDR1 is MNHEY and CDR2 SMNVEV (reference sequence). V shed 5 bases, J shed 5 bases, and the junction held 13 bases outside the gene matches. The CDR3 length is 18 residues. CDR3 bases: TGTGCCAGCAGTCTACGGACGGGGCGACTAGCGGGAGACAATGAGCAGTTCTTC. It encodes CASSLRTGRLAGDNEQFF.

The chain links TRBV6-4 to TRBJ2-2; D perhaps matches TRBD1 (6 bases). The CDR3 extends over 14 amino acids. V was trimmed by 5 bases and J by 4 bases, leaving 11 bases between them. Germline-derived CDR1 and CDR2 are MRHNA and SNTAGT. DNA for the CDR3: TGTGCCAGCAGTCCAACAGGGTCCACCGGGGAGCTGTTTTTT. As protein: CASSPTGSTGELFF.

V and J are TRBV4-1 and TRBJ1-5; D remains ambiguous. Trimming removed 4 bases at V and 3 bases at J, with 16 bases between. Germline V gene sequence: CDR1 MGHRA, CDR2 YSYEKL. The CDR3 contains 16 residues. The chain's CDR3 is CASSPLPTGNNQPQHF. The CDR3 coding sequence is TGCGCCAGCAGCCCACTGCCGACGGGAAACAATCAGCCCCAGCATTTT.

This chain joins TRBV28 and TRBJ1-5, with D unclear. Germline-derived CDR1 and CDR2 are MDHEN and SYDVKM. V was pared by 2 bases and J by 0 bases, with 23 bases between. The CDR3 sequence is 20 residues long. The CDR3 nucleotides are TGTGCCAGCAGTTTAGTCCGGCGGGAGGGCAGACCCTATAGCAATCAGCCCCAGCATTTT. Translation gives CASSLVRREGRPYSNQPQHF.

CDR3 in DNA: TGTGCCAGCAGCTCTCCCTTTAGTACTGGGACTGACACTCGCGAGCAGTACTTC. Protein sequence: CASSSPFSTGTDTREQYF. V and J are TRBV7-9 and TRBJ2-7; a possible D gene is TRBD2 (6 bases). Germline loops: CDR1 SEHNR, CDR2 FQNEAQ (reference sequence). V was trimmed by 4 bases and J by 6 bases, leaving 28 bases between them. This CDR3 contains 18 residues.

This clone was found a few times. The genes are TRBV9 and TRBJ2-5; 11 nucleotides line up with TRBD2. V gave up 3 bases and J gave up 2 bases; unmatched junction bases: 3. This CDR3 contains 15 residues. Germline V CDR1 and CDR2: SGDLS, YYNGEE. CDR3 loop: CASSASGGKQETQYF. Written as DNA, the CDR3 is TGTGCCAGCAGCGCTAGCGGGGGGAAACAAGAGACCCAGTACTTC.